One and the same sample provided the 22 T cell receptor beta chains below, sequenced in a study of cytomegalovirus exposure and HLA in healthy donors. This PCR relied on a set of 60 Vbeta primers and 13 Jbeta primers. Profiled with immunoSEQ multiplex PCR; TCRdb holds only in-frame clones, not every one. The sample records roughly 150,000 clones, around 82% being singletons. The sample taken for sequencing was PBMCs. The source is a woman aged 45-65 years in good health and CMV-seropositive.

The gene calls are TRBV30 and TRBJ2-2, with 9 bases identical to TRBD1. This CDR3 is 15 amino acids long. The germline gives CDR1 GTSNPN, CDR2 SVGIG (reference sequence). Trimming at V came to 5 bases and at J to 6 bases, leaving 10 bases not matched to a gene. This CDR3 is CAWQQGATGAGELFF. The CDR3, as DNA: TGTGCCTGGCAACAGGGGGCGACAGGGGCCGGGGAGCTGTTTTTT.

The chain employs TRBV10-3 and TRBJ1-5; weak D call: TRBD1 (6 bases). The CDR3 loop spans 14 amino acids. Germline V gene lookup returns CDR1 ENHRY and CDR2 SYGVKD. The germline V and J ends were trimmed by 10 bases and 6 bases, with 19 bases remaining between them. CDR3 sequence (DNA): TGTGCCAGCCGGCCGACAGGAGAAGGTCAGCCCCAGCATTTT. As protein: CASRPTGEGQPQHF.

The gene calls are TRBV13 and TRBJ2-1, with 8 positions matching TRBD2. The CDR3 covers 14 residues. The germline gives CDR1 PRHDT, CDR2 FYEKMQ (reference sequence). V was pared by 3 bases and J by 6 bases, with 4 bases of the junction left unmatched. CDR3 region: CASSLGGGPNEQFF. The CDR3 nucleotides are TGTGCCAGCAGCTTGGGCGGGGGGCCCAATGAGCAGTTCTTC.

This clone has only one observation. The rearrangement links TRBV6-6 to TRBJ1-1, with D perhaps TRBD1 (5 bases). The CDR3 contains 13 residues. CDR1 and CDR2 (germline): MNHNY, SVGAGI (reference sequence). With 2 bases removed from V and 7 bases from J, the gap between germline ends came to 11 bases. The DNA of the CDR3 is TGTGCCAGCAGTTACCCCGGGGGGGGTGAAGCTTTCTTT. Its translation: CASSYPGGGEAFF.

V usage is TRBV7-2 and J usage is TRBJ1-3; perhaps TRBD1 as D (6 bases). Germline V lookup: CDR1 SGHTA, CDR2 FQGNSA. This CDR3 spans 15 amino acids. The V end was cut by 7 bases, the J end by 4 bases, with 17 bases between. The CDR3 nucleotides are TGTGCCAGCACAAATCGGGGGGGCACAGGAAACACCATATATTTT. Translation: CASTNRGGTGNTIYF.

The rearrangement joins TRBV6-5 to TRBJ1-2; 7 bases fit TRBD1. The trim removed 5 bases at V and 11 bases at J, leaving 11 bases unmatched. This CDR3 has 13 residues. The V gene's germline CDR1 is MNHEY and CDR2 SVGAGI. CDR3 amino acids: CASSPPSGGGYTF. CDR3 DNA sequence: TGTGCCAGCAGTCCCCCCTCAGGGGGAGGTTACACCTTC.

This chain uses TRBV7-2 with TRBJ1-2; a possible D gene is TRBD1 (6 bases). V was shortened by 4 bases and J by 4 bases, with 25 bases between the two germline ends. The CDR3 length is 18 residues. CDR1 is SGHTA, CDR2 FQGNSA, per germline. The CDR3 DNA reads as TGTGCCAGCAGCTACTTCCGGACAGCAGAAAGGGGGACCTATGGCTACACCTTC. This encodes CASSYFRTAERGTYGYTF.

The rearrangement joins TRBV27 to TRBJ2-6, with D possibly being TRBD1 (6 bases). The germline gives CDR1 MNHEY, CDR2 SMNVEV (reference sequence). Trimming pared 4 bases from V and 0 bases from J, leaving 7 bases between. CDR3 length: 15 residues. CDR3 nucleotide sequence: TGTGCCAGCAGTTCAGGGGTCTCTGGGGCCAACGTCCTGACTTTC. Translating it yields CASSSGVSGANVLTF.

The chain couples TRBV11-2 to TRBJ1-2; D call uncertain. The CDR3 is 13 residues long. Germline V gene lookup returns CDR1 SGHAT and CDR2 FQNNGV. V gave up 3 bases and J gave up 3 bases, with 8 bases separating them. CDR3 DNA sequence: TGTGCCAGCAGCTTGGTTCAGGACTATGGCTACACCTTC. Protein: CASSLVQDYGYTF.

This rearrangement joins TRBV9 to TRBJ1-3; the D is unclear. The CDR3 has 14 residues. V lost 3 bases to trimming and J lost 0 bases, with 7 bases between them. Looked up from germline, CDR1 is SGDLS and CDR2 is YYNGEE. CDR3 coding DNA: TGTGCCAGCAGCGCTGGCGGCTCTGGAAACACCATATATTTT. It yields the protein CASSAGGSGNTIYF.

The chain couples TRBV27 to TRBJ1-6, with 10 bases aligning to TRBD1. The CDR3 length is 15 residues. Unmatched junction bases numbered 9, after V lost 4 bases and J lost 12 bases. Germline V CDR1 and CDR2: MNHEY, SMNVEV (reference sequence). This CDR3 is CASSSLGTGVIPLHF. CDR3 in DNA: TGTGCCAGCAGTTCTCTTGGGACAGGGGTAATACCCCTCCACTTT.

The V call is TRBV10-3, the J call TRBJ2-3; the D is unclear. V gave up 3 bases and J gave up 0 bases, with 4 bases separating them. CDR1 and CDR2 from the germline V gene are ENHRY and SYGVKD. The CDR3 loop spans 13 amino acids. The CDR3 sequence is CAISDSSTDTQYF. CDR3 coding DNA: TGTGCCATCAGTGACAGTAGCACAGATACGCAGTATTTT.

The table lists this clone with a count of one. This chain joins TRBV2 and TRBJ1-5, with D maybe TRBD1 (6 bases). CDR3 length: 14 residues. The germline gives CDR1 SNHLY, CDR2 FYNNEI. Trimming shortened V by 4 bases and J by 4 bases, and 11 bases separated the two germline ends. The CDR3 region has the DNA TGTGCCAGCAGTGCGGCAGGGGTAAATCAGCCCCAGCATTTT. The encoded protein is CASSAAGVNQPQHF.

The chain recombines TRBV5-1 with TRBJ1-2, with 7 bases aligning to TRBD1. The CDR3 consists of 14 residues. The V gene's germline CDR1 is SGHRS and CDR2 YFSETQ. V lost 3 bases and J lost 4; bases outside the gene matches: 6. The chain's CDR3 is CASSSTGDLYGYTF. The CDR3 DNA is TGCGCCAGCAGCTCCACAGGGGACCTCTATGGCTACACCTTC.

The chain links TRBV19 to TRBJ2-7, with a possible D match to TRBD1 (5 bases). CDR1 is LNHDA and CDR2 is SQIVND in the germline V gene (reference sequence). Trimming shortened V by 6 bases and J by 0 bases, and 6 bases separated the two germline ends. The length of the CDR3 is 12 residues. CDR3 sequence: CASSRDSYEQYF. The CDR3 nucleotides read TGTGCCAGTAGCAGGGACTCCTACGAGCAGTACTTC.

The CDR3 loop is CASSRGGSSYNEQFF. CDR3 sequence (DNA): TGTGCCAGCAGCCGCGGGGGAAGCTCCTACAATGAGCAGTTCTTC. The V and J genes are TRBV9 and TRBJ2-1; the match to TRBD2 covers 7 bases. CDR1 SGDLS and CDR2 YYNGEE come from the germline V gene. This CDR3 comprises 15 residues. Trimming at V came to 4 bases and at J to 0 bases, leaving 4 bases not matched to a gene.

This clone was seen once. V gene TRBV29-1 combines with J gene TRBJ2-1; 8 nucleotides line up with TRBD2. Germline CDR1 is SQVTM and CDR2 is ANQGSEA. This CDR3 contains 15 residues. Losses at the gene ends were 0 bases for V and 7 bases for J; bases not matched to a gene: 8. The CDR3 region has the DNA TGCAGCGTTGAAGATCGGGCGGGGGGAGGAAATGAGCAGTTCTTC. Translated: CSVEDRAGGGNEQFF.

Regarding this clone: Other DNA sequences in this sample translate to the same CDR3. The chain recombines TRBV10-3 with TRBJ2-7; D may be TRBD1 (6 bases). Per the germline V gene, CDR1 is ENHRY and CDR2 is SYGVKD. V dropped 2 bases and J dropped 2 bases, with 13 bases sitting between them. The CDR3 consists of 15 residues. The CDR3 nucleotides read TGTGCCATCAGTGAGGCGACGACAGGTGCCTACGAGCAGTACTTC. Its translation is CAISEATTGAYEQYF.

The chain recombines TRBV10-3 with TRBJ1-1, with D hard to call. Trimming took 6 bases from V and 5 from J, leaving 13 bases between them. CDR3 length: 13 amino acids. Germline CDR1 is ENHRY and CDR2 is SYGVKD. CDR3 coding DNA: TGTGCCATCAGGGATCCGGAGGGTACTGAAGCTTTCTTT. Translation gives CAIRDPEGTEAFF.

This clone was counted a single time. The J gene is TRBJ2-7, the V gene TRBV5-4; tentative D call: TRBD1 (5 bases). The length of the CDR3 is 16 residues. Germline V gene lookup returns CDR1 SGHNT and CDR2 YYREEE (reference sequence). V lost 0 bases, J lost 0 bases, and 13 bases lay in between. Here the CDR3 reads CASSLGPRASSYEQYF. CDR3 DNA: TGTGCCAGCAGCTTGGGTCCCAGGGCAAGCTCCTACGAGCAGTACTTC.

The CDR3 loop is CASSEQGRDYEQYF. CDR3 DNA: TGTGCCAGCAGTGAACAGGGGAGGGACTACGAGCAGTACTTC. The V and J genes are TRBV2 and TRBJ2-7; D is possibly TRBD2 (7 bases). CDR1 SNHLY and CDR2 FYNNEI come from the germline V gene. The CDR3 extends over 14 amino acids. The V gene lost 2 bases and the J gene lost 3 bases, with 11 bases spanning the gap.

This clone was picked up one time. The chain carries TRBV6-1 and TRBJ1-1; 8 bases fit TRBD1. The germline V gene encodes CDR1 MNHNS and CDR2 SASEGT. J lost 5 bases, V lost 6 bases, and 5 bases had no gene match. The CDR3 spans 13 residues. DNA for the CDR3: TGTGCCAGCAGAGGGCAGGGGGCGACTGAAGCTTTCTTT. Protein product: CASRGQGATEAFF.